This T cell receptor beta chain was obtained from a study of CD8 T cells in ankylosing spondylitis. Broader study findings: Characteristic of ankylosing spondylitis blood, it appeared, was a TCR beta motif comprising several highly homologous variants. The clones that were linked to disease were reported to be significantly enriched in matched synovial fluid samples from ankylosing spondylitis patients.

Scientists made TCR beta libraries using quantitative 5'-RACE with molecular barcodes. TCRdb processed the 5' RACE reads anew with MiXCR; each CDR3 protein has one entry. The data contain approximately 150,000 distinct CDR3 sequences, roughly 31% of them singletons. Germline loops: CDR1 WNHNN, CDR2 SYGVQD (reference sequence). V lost 8 bases to trimming and J lost 6 bases; unmatched junction nucleotides: 3. The CDR3 is 11 amino acids. This clonotype was counted ten times or more. The target antigen is unknown. This clonotype was sampled from a male donor with ankylosing spondylitis. This chain links TRBV10-1 with TRBJ1-2, with 7 positions matching TRBD1. The sequenced sample was synovial fluid, either unsorted or a sorted T cell fraction (not recorded which). This CDR3 is CASDDRDGYTF. As DNA, the CDR3 is TGCGCCAGCGACGACAGGGATGGCTACACCTTC.